This entry lists 3 T cell receptor beta chains sequenced from one sample in a study of post-analysis software for immune sequencing data. Antigen specificity for these receptors is unknown. The library was made from cDNA and included unique molecular identifiers. TCRdb fed the PCR reads into MiXCR, producing one record per CDR3 protein. The data show 600,000 to 750,000 distinct CDR3 sequences, approximately 60% seen once. Study-wide results and limits: Several TRBV segments (TRBV5-6, TRBV5-1 and TRBV20-1 among them) occurred more frequently in patients than in controls.

Sequencing used blood. The receptors stem from a girl aged 2 to 9 with multiple sclerosis.

V usage is TRBV7-9 and J usage is TRBJ1-1; 9 nucleotides line up with TRBD1. Per the germline V gene, CDR1 is SEHNR and CDR2 is FQNEAQ (reference sequence). The V and J ends lost 5 bases and 2 bases, in that order; junction bases with no gene match: 6. The CDR3 has 15 residues. This CDR3 is CASSRWGQGNTEAFF. CDR3 nucleotides: TGTGCCAGCAGCCGCTGGGGACAGGGCAACACTGAAGCTTTCTTT. The full variable domain, with the rest looked up from reference TRBV7-9 and TRBJ1-1, is DTGVSQNPRHKITKRGQNVTFRCDPISEHNRLYWYRQTLGQGPEFLTYFQNEAQLEKSRLLSDRFSAERPKGSFSTLEIQRTEQGDSAMYLCASSRWGQGNTEAFFGQGTRLTVV.

The chain has TRBV10-3 and TRBJ1-5, with 7 bases matching TRBD1. CDR1 and CDR2 from the germline V gene are ENHRY and SYGVKD. V lost 6 bases and J lost 9; bases outside the gene matches: 11. This CDR3 region has 14 residues. DNA for the CDR3: TGTGCCATCAGCTCAGACAGGGTCGGGGCGCCCCAGCATTTT. It translates to CAISSDRVGAPQHF.

V is TRBV4-1 and J is TRBJ1-2; a weak D match, TRBD1 (5 bases). Germline lookup yields CDR1 MGHRA and CDR2 YSYEKL. CDR3 size: 16 residues. With 0 bases removed from V and 4 bases from J, the gap between germline ends came to 15 bases. CDR3 bases: TGCGCCAGCAGCCAAGAGGGGGGGATTCAGGGCTATGGCTACACCTTC. Amino acids: CASSQEGGIQGYGYTF.